The clone carrying this TCR beta chain was counted ten times or more. Its antigen is still unknown. Sequencing libraries for TCR beta were prepared with iRepertoire HTBI primers and Arm-PCR of CDR3 regions. TCRdb called the multiplex PCR reads again in MiXCR, with one record for every CDR3 protein. Among hundreds of thousands of distinct CDR3 sequences listed, 20% to 25% were seen once. This record comes from a study of regulatory T cells in long-lasting Graves disease. Study results and limitations: Repertoires from persistent disease leaned toward TRBV28, TRBJ1-2 and TRBJ2-5.

The junction had 7 bases not matched to a gene; V was cut back by 6 bases and J by 7 bases. There are 14 residues in the CDR3. As for time point: persistent/refractory GD, antithyroid drugs over 5 years with positive TRAb. Extracted PBMC RNA gave rise to the TCR library. The V and J genes are TRBV12-3 or TRBV12-4 and TRBJ1-4, with 8 positions matching TRBD1. The receptor comes from a female donor with Graves disease. Sequences were derived from peripheral blood mononuclear cells (PBMCs), sampled when the disease was refractory, from a patient treated with antithyroid drugs. CDR3 DNA sequence: TGTGCCAGCAGAAATGACAGGGGTGGTGAAAAACTGTTTTTT. The encoded protein is CASRNDRGGEKLFF.